The present TCR beta chain was sequenced within a study of glioma-infiltrating T cells after dendritic cell vaccination. The CDR3 length is 16 residues. The V segment lost 1 base and the J segment 4 bases; nucleotides outside the gene matches: 9. The germline CDR1 and CDR2 sequences are SGHTA and FQGTGA. Method: immunoSEQ multiplex PCR; TCRdb's copy keeps in-frame clones and lacks some. The repertoire consists of around 89,000 clones, with 85% to 90% occurring once and the leading ten covering around 14%. This sequence originates from a human donor with glioblastoma. The sequencing here drew on blood, taken before dendritic cell vaccination. This chain links TRBV7-3 with TRBJ2-7; 8 nucleotides align to TRBD2. CDR3 bases: TGTGCCAGCAGCTTAAGTTCGACGGGAGGGGGGTACGAGCAGTACTTC. Translating gives CASSLSSTGGGYEQYF.